What follows are 17 T cell receptor beta chains derived from one specimen sequenced in a study of response to subunit inactivated influenza vaccine. TCRdb independently ran MiXCR on the RT-PCR reads; one entry per CDR3 protein. The data show some 550,000 distinct CDR3 sequences, less than 25% seen once. In addition, the sample was reused for a study of T cells expressing NK-cell markers. That work adds: It was by 5'RACE template switching with UMIs that TCR beta cDNA was made.

Sequenced here: CD4+ T cells sorted from PBMCs, sampled 11 to 12 days after vaccination. The receptors derive from a man aged 45-65 years who received an inactivated influenza vaccine.

This chain links TRBV28 with TRBJ2-3, with unresolved D. CDR1 is MDHEN and CDR2 is SYDVKM in the germline V gene. Trimming shortened V by 4 bases and J by 6 bases, and 11 bases separated the two germline ends. This CDR3 spans 13 amino acids. The CDR3, as DNA: TGTGCCAGCAGTTCCCTATCGCCGGATACGCAGTATTTT. This encodes CASSSLSPDTQYF.

The chain joins TRBV19 to TRBJ2-7; D is tentatively TRBD1 or TRBD2 (5 bases each). The CDR3 has 14 amino acids. Germline V CDR1 and CDR2: LNHDA, SQIVND (reference sequence). V lost 3 bases and J 0 bases, leaving 9 bases between the germline ends. The CDR3 reads CASSMGTSSYEQYF. The CDR3 DNA reads TGTGCCAGTAGTATGGGGACCAGCTCCTACGAGCAGTACTTC.

This clonotype was seen only a few times. The chain links TRBV20-1 to TRBJ2-2; no definite D call. Germline V gives CDR1 DFQATT, CDR2 SNEGSKA (reference sequence). The CDR3 length is 14 residues. The V end was cut by 3 bases, the J end by 4 bases, with 12 bases between. The CDR3 spells CSASLAKGTGELFF. CDR3 DNA: TGCAGTGCTAGTCTTGCTAAGGGCACCGGGGAGCTGTTTTTT.

The chain employs TRBV12-3 or TRBV12-4 and TRBJ1-1, with D perhaps matching TRBD1 (5 bases). The V and J ends lost 5 bases and 0 bases respectively, with 13 bases between them. The CDR3 has 15 amino acids. The CDR3 protein is CASSKTELMNTEAFF. The CDR3 nucleotides are TGTGCCAGCAGTAAGACAGAGCTCATGAACACTGAAGCTTTCTTT.

This clonotype came up a few times. This chain links TRBV3-1 with TRBJ2-5, with 7 nucleotides matching TRBD1. V was clipped by 5 bases and J by 1 base; unmatched bases: 7. The CDR3 totals 15 residues. Germline values: CDR1 LGHDT, CDR2 YNNKEL (reference sequence). CDR3 loop: CASSTNRGSQETQYF. Written as DNA, the CDR3 is TGTGCCAGCAGCACCAACAGGGGATCCCAAGAGACCCAGTACTTC.

CDR3 DNA: TGCAGTGCTAGAGTGGGTCTAGCTGGGGTAAGGTCCTACAATGAGCAGTTCTTC. This gives the protein CSARVGLAGVRSYNEQFF. The chain uses TRBV20-1 and TRBJ2-1; D might be TRBD2 (5 bases). Germline CDR1 and CDR2: DFQATT and SNEGSKA (reference sequence). The CDR3 spans 18 residues. Trimming took 1 base from V and 1 from J, leaving 20 bases between them.

This clonotype was seen only a few times. DNA for the CDR3: TGTGCCAGCAGTTACTTCCGAAGGACAGGTTTATCCTACGAGCAGTACTTC. Residues: CASSYFRRTGLSYEQYF. This rearrangement joins TRBV6-2 or TRBV6-3 to TRBJ2-7; TRBD1 matches 7 bases. CDR1 is MNHEY and CDR2 is SVGEGT in the germline V gene. The trim removed 1 base at V and 1 base at J, leaving 10 bases unmatched. The CDR3 is 17 amino acids.

The CDR3 coding sequence is TGCAGTGCTTTAAACAGGGTGAACATTCAGTACTTC. It specifies CSALNRVNIQYF. The gene calls are TRBV20-1 and TRBJ2-4; perhaps TRBD1 as D (6 bases). Deletions cut 5 bases from V and 7 bases from J, with 12 bases between. CDR1 and CDR2 from the germline V gene are DFQATT and SNEGSKA (reference sequence). The CDR3 loop spans 12 amino acids.

For the CDR3, the DNA is TGCAGTGCTCCCCCTCGGTCTAGCGGCCCGATGACCCAGTACTTC. Translated, it gives CSAPPRSSGPMTQYF. The gene calls are TRBV20-1 and TRBJ2-5, with 7 positions matching TRBD2. There are 15 residues in the CDR3. V shed 5 bases and J 7 bases; nucleotides not matched to a gene: 16. CDR1 DFQATT and CDR2 SNEGSKA come from the germline V gene (reference sequence).

The chain joins TRBV29-1 to TRBJ1-2, with 7 bases aligning to TRBD1. CDR3 size: 12 residues. The germline V gene has CDR1 SQVTM and CDR2 ANQGSEA. V gave up 4 bases and J gave up 3 bases; unmatched junction bases: 2. The CDR3 protein is CSVVGGDYGYTF. The DNA of the CDR3 is TGCAGCGTTGTAGGGGGCGACTATGGCTACACCTTC.

The chain has TRBV7-2 and TRBJ2-5; D is uncertain. This CDR3 has 12 residues. Germline lookup yields CDR1 SGHTA and CDR2 FQGNSA. V was cut by 8 bases and J by 5 bases, with 12 bases left in between. The chain's CDR3 is CASSAPWETQYF. In DNA, the CDR3 is TGTGCCAGCTCCGCCCCCTGGGAGACCCAGTACTTC.

At least ten counts were recorded for this clonotype. V usage is TRBV12-3 or TRBV12-4 and J usage is TRBJ2-2; D is ambiguous. CDR3 length equals 11 residues. Between the trimmed V and J ends, which lost 6 bases and 8 bases, there was a span of 7 bases. In DNA form, the CDR3 reads TGTGCCAGCAGCCAAGGAGGGGAGCTGTTTTTT. Its translation: CASSQGGELFF.

This clonotype was observed at least ten times. This chain joins TRBV11-2 and TRBJ2-1; 11 bases align to TRBD2. The trim removed 5 bases at V and 10 bases at J, leaving 10 bases unmatched. CDR1 is SGHAT, CDR2 FQNNGV, per germline. The CDR3 sequence is 15 residues long. This chain's CDR3 is CASSQNSGGAWEQFF. The DNA for the CDR3 is TGTGCCAGCAGCCAAAATAGCGGGGGGGCGTGGGAGCAGTTCTTC. Supplemented by reference TRBV11-2 and TRBJ2-1, the full variable domain reads EAGVAQSPRYKIIEKRQSVAFWCNPISGHATLYWYQQILGQGPKLLIQFQNNGVVDDSQLPKDRFSAERLKGVDSTLKIQPAKLEDSAVYLCASSQNSGGAWEQFFGPGTRLTVL.

The V gene is TRBV6-1, the J gene TRBJ2-1; 16 nucleotides line up with TRBD2. The V gene end was trimmed by 6 bases and the J gene end by 9 bases; junction bases not matched to a gene: 8. Germline CDR1 and CDR2: MNHNS and SASEGT. The CDR3 sequence is 16 residues long. The chain's CDR3 is CASSPPGLAGGGEQFF. The CDR3 nucleotides are TGTGCCAGCAGCCCACCGGGACTAGCGGGAGGGGGTGAGCAGTTCTTC.

This clonotype was found once. This chain connects TRBV12-3 or TRBV12-4 to TRBJ1-1; no firm D call. V gave up 5 bases and J gave up 14 bases, with 18 bases separating them. The CDR3 loop spans 12 amino acids. In DNA, the CDR3 is TGTGCCAGCAGTCAGGCCCCCGGGATAAGCTTCTTT. Amino acid sequence: CASSQAPGISFF.

In this sample, this clonotype turned up a few times. The chain is built from TRBV5-1 and TRBJ2-7; D ambiguous. The CDR3 runs to 15 residues. Germline V gene lookup returns CDR1 SGHRS and CDR2 YFSETQ. Trimming took 5 bases from V and 0 from J, leaving 15 bases between them. CDR3 DNA sequence: TGCGCCAGCAGGTTATTCCCGGAGAACTCCTACGAGCAGTACTTC. It encodes CASRLFPENSYEQYF.

This clonotype was counted a few times. This rearrangement joins TRBV7-6 to TRBJ1-2; 8 positions agree with TRBD1. V was clipped by 5 bases and J by 0 bases; unmatched bases: 8. The CDR3 loop spans 16 amino acids. CDR1 is SGHVS, CDR2 FNYEAQ, per germline. DNA for the CDR3: TGTGCCAGCAGCCTAAGGTCGGGACAGGCTAACTATGGCTACACCTTC. Its protein is CASSLRSGQANYGYTF.